This T cell receptor (beta chain) was identified in a study of T cell responses to AZD1222 COVID-19 vaccine (dated by TCRdb to the early 2020s). With regard to the full study: TCR sequencing covered fewer than 250 trial participants: nearly 210 given two doses of AZD1222 and 26 given two doses of MenACWY control vaccine. Enrollment into the trials was organized by age into subgroups of 18-55, 56-69 and 70-plus years, and those subgroups contained approximately 160, 26 and 62 TCR-sequenced participants, respectively. General findings and caveats noted by the study authors: After two AZD1222 doses, spike-specific TCR breadth and depth were significantly higher than at day 0 and than in MenACWY recipients. In the small 56-69-year group, the increase in depth fell short of significance, most likely because of low power. Most participants were white British and females outnumbered males, and the authors suggested that clonal diversity may have been underestimated. No day 14 peak-response samples were available, so repertoires were characterized only after the peak T cell response. Reportedly, almost half of the unique spike-specific TCRs recognized epitopes lying outside the regions that are mutated in the B.1.351 and B.1.1.7 variants. Conclusions about previously exposed vaccinees were limited because only five to seven AZD1222 recipients were SARS-CoV-2 seropositive at baseline. CD4 TCRs associated with the vaccine covered the entire spike protein, and the dominant responses were in regions 160-218 and 743-854.

The CDR3 regions of human TCRbeta chains were analyzed by immunosequencing. The original pipeline was this. TCRs in the repertoires were matched against a reference library of SARS-CoV-2-specific TCRs that had been generated with the MIRA antigen-specificity platform. Breadth was defined as the fraction of unique TCRs that were SARS-CoV-2-associated. Depth was defined as the fraction of total T cells that were SARS-CoV-2-associated. Using the MIRA data, each spike-specific TCR was mapped to the spike region that the TCR reacts to and placed in a CD4 or CD8 class. Log10-transformed breadth and depth values were compared by one-way ANOVA with Sidak's multiple comparisons tests. TCRdb took this table from immuneACCESS and kept in-frame rearrangements with V and J called. Such tables lack part of the clones; where checked against another copy, unresolved V genes explain under half of the gap, and the rest is unexplained. That table supplies the V and J calls and clone size; D and trimming were determined from the DNA. A total of roughly 45,000 clones appear in this sample, over 80% of them only once. 15% to 20% of the sample comes from the top ten.

Taken with the paper, the label for time point translates to: about 28 days (+/-7) after the second vaccine dose. AZD1222 recipients with second doses at about 4 weeks or about 12 weeks were pooled, because spike-specific TCR depth and breadth did not differ between schedules. Samples from vaccinated people were obtained from the UK trials COV001 and COV002, which included a single-blind randomized controlled phase 2/3 trial of AZD1222 (ChAdOx1 nCoV-19) in healthy adults. Trial participant PBMC samples were collected at day 0 and day 28 after the second dose for TCRbeta chain sequencing. Concerning this clone itself: Its antigen remains unidentified. Base qualities are not at hand, and no much larger clone is one base apart.

For CDR1 and CDR2, the germline V gene lists SGHDT and YYEEEE. Taken from cysteine to phenylalanine, the CDR3 has 15 residues. Just the 45-base CDR3 DNA is kept, in frame starting at base 1. After removal of 4 bases from V and 5 bases from J, the junction retains 10 bases not matched to a gene. The material sequenced was peripheral blood, taken 28 days after the second AZD1222 dose. The origin of this receptor is an adult who received the AZD1222 COVID-19 vaccine. The sequence joins TRBV5-6 to TRBJ2-5; a stretch of 8 junction bases matches TRBD2. The CDR3 protein sequence reads: CASSPPGGRAETQYF. The nucleotides are TGTGCCAGCAGCCCCCCGGGGGGGAGAGCGGAGACCCAGTACTTC.